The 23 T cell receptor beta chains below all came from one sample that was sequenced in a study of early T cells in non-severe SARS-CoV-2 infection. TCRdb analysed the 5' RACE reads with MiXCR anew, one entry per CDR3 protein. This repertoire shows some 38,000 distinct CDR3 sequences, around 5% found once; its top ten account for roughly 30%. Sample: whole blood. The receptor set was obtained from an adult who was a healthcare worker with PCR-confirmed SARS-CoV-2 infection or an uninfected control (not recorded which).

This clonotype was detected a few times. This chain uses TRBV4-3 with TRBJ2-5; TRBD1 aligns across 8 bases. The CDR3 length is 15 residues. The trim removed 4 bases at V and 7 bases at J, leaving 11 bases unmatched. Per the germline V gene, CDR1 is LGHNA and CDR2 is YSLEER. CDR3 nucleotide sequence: TGCGCCAGCAGCCCTAAGTCGGCAGGGGGCGCGACCCAGTACTTC. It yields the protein CASSPKSAGGATQYF.

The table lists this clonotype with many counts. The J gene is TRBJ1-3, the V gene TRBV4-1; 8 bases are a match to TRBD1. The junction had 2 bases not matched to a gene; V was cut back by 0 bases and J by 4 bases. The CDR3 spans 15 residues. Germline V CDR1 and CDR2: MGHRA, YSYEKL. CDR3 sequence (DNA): TGCGCCAGCAGCCAAGATCAGGGGGCCGGAAACACCATATATTTT. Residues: CASSQDQGAGNTIYF.

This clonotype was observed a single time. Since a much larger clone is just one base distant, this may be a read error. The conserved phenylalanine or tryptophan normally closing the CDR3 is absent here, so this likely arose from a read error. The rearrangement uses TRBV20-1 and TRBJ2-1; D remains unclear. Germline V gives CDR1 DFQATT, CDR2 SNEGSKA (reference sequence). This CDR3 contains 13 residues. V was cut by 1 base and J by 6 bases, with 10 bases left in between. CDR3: CSARAEMVNEQFL. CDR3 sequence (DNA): TGCAGTGCTAGAGCGGAAATGGTCAATGAGCAGTTCTTG.

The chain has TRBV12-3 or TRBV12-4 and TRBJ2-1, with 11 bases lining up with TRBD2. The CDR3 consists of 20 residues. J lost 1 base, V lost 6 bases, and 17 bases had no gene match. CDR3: CASSPIPGTSGYQSYNEQFF. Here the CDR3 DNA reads TGTGCCAGCAGCCCCATTCCCGGGACTAGCGGTTATCAGTCCTACAATGAGCAGTTCTTC.

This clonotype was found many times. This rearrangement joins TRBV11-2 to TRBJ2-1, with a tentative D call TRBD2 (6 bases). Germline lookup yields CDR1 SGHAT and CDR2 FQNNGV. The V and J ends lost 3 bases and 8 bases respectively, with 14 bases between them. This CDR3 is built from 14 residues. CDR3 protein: CASSLGLAWDEQFF. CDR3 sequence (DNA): TGTGCCAGCAGCTTGGGGCTAGCGTGGGATGAGCAGTTCTTC.

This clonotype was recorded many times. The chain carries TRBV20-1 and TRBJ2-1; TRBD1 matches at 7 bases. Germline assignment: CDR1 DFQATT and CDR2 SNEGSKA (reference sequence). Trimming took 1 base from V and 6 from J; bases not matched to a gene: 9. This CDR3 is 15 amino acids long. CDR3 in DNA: TGCAGTGCTAGAGGTCTACGACAGGGCCCCAATGAGCAGTTCTTC. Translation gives CSARGLRQGPNEQFF.

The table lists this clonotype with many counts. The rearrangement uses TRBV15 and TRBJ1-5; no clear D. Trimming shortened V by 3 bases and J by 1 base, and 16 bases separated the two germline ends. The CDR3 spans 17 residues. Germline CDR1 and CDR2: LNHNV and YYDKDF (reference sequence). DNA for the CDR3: TGTGCCACCAGCAGTGGCCGTCCGCCCCAGAGCAATCAGCCCCAGCATTTT. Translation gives CATSSGRPPQSNQPQHF.

DNA for the CDR3: TGTGCCAGCAGTTTAAGTGAAAACATTCAGTACTTC. Its translation is CASSLSENIQYF. The chain links TRBV12-3 or TRBV12-4 to TRBJ2-4; no clear D. Trimming stripped 2 bases from V and 5 bases from J, with 4 bases between. CDR3 length equals 12 residues.

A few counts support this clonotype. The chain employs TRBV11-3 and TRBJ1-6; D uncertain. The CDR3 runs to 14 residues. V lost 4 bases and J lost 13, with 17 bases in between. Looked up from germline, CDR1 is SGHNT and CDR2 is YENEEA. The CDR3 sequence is CASSSASTGAPLHF. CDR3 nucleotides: TGTGCCAGCAGCTCGGCCTCCACGGGAGCGCCCCTCCACTTT.

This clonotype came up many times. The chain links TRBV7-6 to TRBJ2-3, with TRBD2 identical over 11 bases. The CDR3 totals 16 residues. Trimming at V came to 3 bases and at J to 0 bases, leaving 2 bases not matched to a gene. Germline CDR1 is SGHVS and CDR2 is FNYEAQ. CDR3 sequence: CASSLTSGASTDTQYF. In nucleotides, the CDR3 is TGTGCCAGCAGCTTGACTAGCGGGGCGAGCACAGATACGCAGTATTTT.

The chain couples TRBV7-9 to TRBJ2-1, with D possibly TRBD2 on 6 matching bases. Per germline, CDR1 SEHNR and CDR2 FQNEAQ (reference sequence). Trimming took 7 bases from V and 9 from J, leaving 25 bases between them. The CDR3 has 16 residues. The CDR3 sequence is CASTLWPRGATFEQFF. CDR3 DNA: TGTGCCAGCACCCTCTGGCCGCGGGGCGCTACCTTTGAGCAGTTCTTC.

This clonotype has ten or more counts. In DNA form, the CDR3 reads TGTGCCAGCAGCATAGGTAGCAATCAGCCCCAGCATTTT. This gives the protein CASSIGSNQPQHF. The chain joins TRBV21-1 to TRBJ1-5. TRBV21-1 is tagged as a pseudogene. CDR3 length: 13 amino acids.

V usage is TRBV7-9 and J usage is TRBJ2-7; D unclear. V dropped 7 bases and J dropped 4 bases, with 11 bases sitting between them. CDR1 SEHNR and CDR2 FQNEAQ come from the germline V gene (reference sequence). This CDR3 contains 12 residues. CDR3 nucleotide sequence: TGTGCCAGCACCCAGAACGGTTACGAGCAGTACTTC. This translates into CASTQNGYEQYF.

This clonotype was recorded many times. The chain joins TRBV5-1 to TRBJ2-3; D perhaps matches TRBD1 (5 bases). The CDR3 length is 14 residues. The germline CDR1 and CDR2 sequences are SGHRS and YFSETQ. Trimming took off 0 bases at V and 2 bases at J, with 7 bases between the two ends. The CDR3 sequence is CASSLGRVTDTQYF. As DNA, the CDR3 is TGCGCCAGCAGCTTGGGCAGGGTCACAGATACGCAGTATTTT.

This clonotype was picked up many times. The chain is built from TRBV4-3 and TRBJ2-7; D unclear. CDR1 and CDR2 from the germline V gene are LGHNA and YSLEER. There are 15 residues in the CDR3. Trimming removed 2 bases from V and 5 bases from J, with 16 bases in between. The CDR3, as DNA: TGCGCCAGCAGCCAAACCCCCGGGTCGGCCAACGAGCAGTACTTC. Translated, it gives CASSQTPGSANEQYF.

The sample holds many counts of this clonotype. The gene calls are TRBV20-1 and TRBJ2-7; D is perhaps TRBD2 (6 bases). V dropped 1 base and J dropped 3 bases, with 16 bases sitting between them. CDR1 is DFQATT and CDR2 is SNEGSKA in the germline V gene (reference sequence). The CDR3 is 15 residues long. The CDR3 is CSARAPVGLVYEQYF. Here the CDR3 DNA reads TGCAGTGCTAGAGCGCCAGTGGGACTTGTCTACGAGCAGTACTTC.

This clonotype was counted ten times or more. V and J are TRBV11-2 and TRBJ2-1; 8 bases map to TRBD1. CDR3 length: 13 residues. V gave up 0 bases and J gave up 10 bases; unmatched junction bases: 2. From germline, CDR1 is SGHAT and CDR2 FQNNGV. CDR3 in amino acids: CASSLETGVEQFF. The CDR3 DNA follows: TGTGCCAGCAGCTTAGAGACAGGGGTCGAGCAGTTCTTC.

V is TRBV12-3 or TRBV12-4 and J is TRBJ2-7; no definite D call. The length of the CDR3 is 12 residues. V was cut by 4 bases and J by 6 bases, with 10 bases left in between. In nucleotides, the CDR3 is TGTGCCAGCAGTTGGAGAATCGCCGAGCAGTACTTC. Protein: CASSWRIAEQYF.

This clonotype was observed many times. CDR3 region: CASSFSDRPTLGTQYF. In DNA, the CDR3 is TGTGCCAGCAGCTTTTCGGACAGGCCCACACTGGGGACCCAGTACTTC. This chain uses TRBV5-5 with TRBJ2-5, with TRBD1 matching over 7 bases. CDR3 length: 16 residues. With 2 bases clipped from V and 7 bases from J, the junction kept 14 bases outside the gene matches. CDR1 is SGHKS, CDR2 YYEKEE, per germline (reference sequence). Full variable domain (missing parts from reference TRBV5-5 and TRBJ2-5): DAGVTQSPTHLIKTRGQQVTLRCSPISGHKSVSWYQQVLGQGPQFIFQYYEKEERGRGNFPDRFSARQFPNYSSELNVNALLLGDSALYLCASSFSDRPTLGTQYFGPGTRLLVL.

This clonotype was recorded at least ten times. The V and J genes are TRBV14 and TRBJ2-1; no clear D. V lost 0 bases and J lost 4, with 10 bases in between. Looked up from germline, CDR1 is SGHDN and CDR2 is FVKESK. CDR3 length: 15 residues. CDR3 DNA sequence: TGTGCCAGCAGCCAAGATAGTTGGGGTTACAATGAGCAGTTCTTC. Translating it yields CASSQDSWGYNEQFF.

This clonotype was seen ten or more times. In DNA, the CDR3 is TGTGCCAGCCTTTTTACAGGAGGGGGCGAGACCCAGTACTTC. It is translated as CASLFTGGGETQYF. The V gene is TRBV6-6, the J gene TRBJ2-5, with D possibly TRBD1 on 7 matching bases. Deletions cut 8 bases from V and 5 bases from J, with 18 bases between. This CDR3 is 14 amino acids long. The germline gives CDR1 MNHNY, CDR2 SVGAGI (reference sequence).

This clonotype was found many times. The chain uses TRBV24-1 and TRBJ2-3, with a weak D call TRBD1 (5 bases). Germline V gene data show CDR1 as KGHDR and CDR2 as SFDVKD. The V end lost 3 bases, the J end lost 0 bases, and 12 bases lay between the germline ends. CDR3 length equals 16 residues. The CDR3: CATSDGAAGSTDTQYF. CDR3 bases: TGTGCCACCAGTGATGGCGCAGCAGGGAGCACAGATACGCAGTATTTT.

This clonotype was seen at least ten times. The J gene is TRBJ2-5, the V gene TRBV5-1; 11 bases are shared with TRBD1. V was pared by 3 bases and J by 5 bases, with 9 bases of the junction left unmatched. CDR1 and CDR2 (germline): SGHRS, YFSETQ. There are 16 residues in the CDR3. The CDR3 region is CASSSGGTGGIETQYF. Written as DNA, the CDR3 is TGCGCCAGCAGCTCCGGTGGGACAGGGGGGATCGAGACCCAGTACTTC. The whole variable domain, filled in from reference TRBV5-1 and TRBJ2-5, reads KAGVTQTPRYLIKTRGQQVTLSCSPISGHRSVSWYQQTPGQGLQFLFEYFSETQRNKGNFPGRFSGRQFSNSRSEMNVSTLELGDSALYLCASSSGGTGGIETQYFGPGTRLLVL.